These 5 T cell receptor beta chains share one sample of origin, sequenced in a study of blood T cell repertoires in COVID-19. The repertoire was sequenced with immunoSEQ multiplex PCR; TCRdb's copy has only in-frame clones and lacks some. The sample consists of 80,000 to 95,000 clones, about 86% of them appearing once. Material: peripheral blood. These TCRs come from a woman older than 75 in a cohort sampled during active or convalescent COVID-19.

The genes are TRBV28 and TRBJ1-1; tentatively, D is TRBD1 (5 bases). CDR3 length: 16 residues. Germline lookup yields CDR1 MDHEN and CDR2 SYDVKM. V was shortened by 6 bases and J by 3 bases, with 20 bases between the two germline ends. The CDR3 loop is CASSSWGGRGDTEAFF. DNA of the CDR3: TGTGCCAGCAGCTCCTGGGGGGGTAGGGGTGACACTGAAGCTTTCTTT.

The rearrangement links TRBV5-6 to TRBJ1-6; 9 bases are shared with TRBD1. V was pared by 4 bases and J by 8 bases, with 4 bases of the junction left unmatched. The CDR3 sequence is 14 residues long. From germline, CDR1 is SGHDT and CDR2 YYEEEE. Here the CDR3 DNA reads TGTGCCAGCAGCAGGGGACAGGGTGATTCACCCCTCCACTTT. Protein sequence: CASSRGQGDSPLHF.

The chain joins TRBV27 to TRBJ2-7, with D tentatively TRBD1 (6 bases). Germline-derived CDR1 and CDR2 are MNHEY and SMNVEV (reference sequence). The ends were cut back, 3 bases at V and 2 bases at J, with 11 bases in the middle. CDR3 length: 14 residues. The CDR3 protein is CASSFSGAPYEQYF. CDR3 coding DNA: TGTGCCAGCAGTTTTTCAGGGGCCCCCTACGAGCAGTACTTC.

This rearrangement joins TRBV29-1 to TRBJ1-4; D may be TRBD1 (5 bases). This CDR3 comprises 17 residues. Germline V gene data show CDR1 as SQVTM and CDR2 as ANQGSEA. Trimming stripped 5 bases from V and 0 bases from J, with 19 bases between. In DNA form, the CDR3 reads TGCAGCGTTCTCGGACCCCAGGGCGGCGCAACTAATGAAAAACTGTTTTTT. Protein product: CSVLGPQGGATNEKLFF.

The chain uses TRBV11-3 and TRBJ2-1; 13 bases are a match to TRBD2. Germline trimming cut 4 bases from V and 7 bases from J; bases unmatched to any gene: 4. Looked up from germline, CDR1 is SGHNT and CDR2 is YENEEA. The CDR3 is 15 residues long. The DNA of the CDR3 is TGTGCCAGCAGCTCCGGGACTAGCGGGACAAATGAGCAGTTCTTC. Its protein product is CASSSGTSGTNEQFF.